What follows is one TCR beta chain and its context. Its specificity is not known. V shed 0 bases and J shed 11 bases, with 11 bases lying between them. This CDR3 region has 14 residues. Germline V CDR1 and CDR2: LGHDT, YNNKEL (reference sequence). Libraries were prepared by immunoSEQ multiplex PCR; TCRdb keeps only in-frame clonotypes and omits some of them. Altogether roughly 120,000 clones are present, roughly 90% being singletons, with the ten largest covering more than 4%. This specimen belongs to a study of T cell responses to AZD1222 COVID-19 vaccine. Study observations and caveats: The donor cohort was predominantly white British with a female majority, and clonal diversity may have been underestimated.

This clonotype was obtained from an adult in good health. Sequenced material: peripheral blood, taken on day 0 of AZD1222 vaccination. The J gene is TRBJ1-6, the V gene TRBV3-1 (or the pseudogene TRBV3-2); D perhaps matches TRBD1 (5 bases). The CDR3 coding sequence is TGTGCCAGCAGCCAAGATTCAGGGATGACACCCCTCCACTTT. This gives the protein CASSQDSGMTPLHF.